This T cell receptor beta chain was recorded in a study of T cell clonality in common variable immunodeficiency. The germline CDR1 and CDR2 sequences are MNHEY and SVGEGT. Trimming pared 0 bases from V and 3 bases from J, leaving 9 bases between. The CDR3 covers 15 residues. Study conclusions and caveats: In common variable immunodeficiency, TCR beta chains reportedly carried fewer deletions and N-nucleotide insertions.

This clone was recorded a few times. Its cognate antigen is unknown. The read terminates 3 residues ahead of where the CDR3 ends, so the germline J gene completes it. Here immunoSEQ multiplex PCR was the method, and the copy in TCRdb shows in-frame clones only, minus some. This sample carries some 42,000 clones, none of them present only once. This chain links TRBV6-2 or TRBV6-3 with TRBJ1-5; D unresolved. This receptor was obtained from a human donor with common variable immunodeficiency. The specimen was peripheral blood mononuclear cells. CDR3 amino acids: CASSYSQDDNQPQHF. The covered CDR3 bases are TGTGCCAGCAGTTACTCGCAGGATGACAATCAGCCC.